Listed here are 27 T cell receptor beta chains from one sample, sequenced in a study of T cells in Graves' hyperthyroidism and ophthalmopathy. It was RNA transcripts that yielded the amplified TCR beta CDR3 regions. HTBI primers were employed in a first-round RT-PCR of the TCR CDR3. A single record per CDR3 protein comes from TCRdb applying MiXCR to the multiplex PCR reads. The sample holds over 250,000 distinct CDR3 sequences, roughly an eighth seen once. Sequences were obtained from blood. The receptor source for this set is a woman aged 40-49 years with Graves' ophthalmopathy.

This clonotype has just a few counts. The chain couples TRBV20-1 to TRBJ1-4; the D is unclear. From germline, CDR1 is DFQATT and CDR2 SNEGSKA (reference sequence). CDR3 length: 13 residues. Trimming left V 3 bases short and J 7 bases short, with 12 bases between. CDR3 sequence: CSASEGRVEKLFF. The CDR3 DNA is TGCAGTGCTAGTGAGGGCCGGGTTGAAAAACTGTTTTTT.

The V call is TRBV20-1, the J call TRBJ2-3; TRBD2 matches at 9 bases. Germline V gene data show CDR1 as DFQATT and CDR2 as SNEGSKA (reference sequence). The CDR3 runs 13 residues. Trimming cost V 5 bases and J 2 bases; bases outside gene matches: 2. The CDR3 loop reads CSAAGGPTDTQYF. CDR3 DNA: TGCAGTGCTGCGGGGGGGCCCACAGATACGCAGTATTTT.

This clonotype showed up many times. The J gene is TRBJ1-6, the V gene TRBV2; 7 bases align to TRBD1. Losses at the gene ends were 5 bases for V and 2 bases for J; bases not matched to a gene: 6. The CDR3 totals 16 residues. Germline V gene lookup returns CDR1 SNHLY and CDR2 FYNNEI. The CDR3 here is CASSKTGAAYNSPLHF. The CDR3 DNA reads TGTGCCAGCAGTAAAACAGGGGCCGCCTATAATTCACCCCTCCACTTT.

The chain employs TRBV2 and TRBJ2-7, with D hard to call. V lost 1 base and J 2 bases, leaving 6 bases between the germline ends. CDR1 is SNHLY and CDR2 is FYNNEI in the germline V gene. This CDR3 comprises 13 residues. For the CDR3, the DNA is TGTGCCAGCAGTGAAGGGTTTACCTACGAGCAGTACTTC. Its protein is CASSEGFTYEQYF.

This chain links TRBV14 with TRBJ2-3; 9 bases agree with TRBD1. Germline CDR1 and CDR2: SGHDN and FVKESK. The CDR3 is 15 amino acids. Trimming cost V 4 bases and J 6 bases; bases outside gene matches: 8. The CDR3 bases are TGTGCCAGCAGCCGGATACAGGGGGCGCAGGATACGCAGTATTTT. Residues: CASSRIQGAQDTQYF.

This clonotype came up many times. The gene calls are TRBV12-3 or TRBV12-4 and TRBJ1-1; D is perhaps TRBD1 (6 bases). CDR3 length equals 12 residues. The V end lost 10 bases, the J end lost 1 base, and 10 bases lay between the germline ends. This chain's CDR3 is CATKQGNTEAFF. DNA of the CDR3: TGTGCCACAAAACAGGGGAACACTGAAGCTTTCTTT.

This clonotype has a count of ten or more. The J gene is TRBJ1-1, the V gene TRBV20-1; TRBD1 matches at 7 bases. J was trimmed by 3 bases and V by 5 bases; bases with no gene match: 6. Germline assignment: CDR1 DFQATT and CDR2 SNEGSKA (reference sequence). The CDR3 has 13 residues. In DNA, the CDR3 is TGCAGTGCTCGGGACAGTCGGGACACTGAAGCTTTCTTT. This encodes CSARDSRDTEAFF.

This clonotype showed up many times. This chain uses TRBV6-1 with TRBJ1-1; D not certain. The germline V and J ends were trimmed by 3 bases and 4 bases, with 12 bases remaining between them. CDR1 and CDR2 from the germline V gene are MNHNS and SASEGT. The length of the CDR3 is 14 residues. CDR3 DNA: TGTGCCAGCAGTGACAGGTATGCGGCCACTGAAGCTTTCTTT. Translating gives CASSDRYAATEAFF.

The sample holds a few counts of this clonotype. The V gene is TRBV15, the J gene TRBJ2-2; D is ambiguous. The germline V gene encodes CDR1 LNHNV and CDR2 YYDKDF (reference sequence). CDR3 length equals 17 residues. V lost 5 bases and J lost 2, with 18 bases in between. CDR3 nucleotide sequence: TGTGCCACCAGCCCCCCTGAAGGGCTCCCCAACACCGGGGAGCTGTTTTTT. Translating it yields CATSPPEGLPNTGELFF. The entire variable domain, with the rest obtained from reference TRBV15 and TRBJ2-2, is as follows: DAMVIQNPRYQVTQFGKPVTLSCSQTLNHNVMYWYQQKSSQAPKLLFHYYDKDFNNEADTPDNFQSRRPNTSFCFLDIRSPGLGDTAMYLCATSPPEGLPNTGELFFGEGSRLTVL.

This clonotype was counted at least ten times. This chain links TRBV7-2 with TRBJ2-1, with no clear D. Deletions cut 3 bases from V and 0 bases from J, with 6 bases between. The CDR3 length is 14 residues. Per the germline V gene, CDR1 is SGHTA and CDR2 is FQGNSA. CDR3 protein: CASSFDGSYNEQFF. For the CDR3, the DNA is TGTGCCAGCAGCTTCGACGGCTCCTACAATGAGCAGTTCTTC. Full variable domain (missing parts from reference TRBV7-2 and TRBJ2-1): GAGVSQSPSNKVTEKGKDVELRCDPISGHTALYWYRQSLGQGLEFLIYFQGNSAPDKSGLPSDRFSAERTGGSVSTLTIQRTQQEDSAVYLCASSFDGSYNEQFFGPGTRLTVL.

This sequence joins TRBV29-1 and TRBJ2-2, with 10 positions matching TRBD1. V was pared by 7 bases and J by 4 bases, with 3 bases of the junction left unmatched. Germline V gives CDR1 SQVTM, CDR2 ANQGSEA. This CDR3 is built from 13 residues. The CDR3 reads CSATGGLTGELFF. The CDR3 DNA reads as TGCAGCGCGACAGGGGGCCTCACCGGGGAGCTGTTTTTT.

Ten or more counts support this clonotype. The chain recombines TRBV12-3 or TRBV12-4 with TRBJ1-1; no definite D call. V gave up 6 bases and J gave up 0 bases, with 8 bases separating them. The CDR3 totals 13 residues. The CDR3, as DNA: TGTGCCAGCAGAGTTCTACTGAACACTGAAGCTTTCTTT. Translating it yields CASRVLLNTEAFF.

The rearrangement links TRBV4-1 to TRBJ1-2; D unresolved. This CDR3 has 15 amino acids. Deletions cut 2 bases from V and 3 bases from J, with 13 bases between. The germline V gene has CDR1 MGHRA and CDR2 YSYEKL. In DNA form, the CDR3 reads TGCGCCAGCAGCCAACCGGCCGGGGATTACTATGGCTACACCTTC. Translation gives CASSQPAGDYYGYTF.

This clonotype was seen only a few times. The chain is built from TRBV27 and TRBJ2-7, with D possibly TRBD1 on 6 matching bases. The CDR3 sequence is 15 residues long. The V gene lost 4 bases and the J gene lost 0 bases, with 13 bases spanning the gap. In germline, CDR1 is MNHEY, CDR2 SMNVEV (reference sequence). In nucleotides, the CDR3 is TGTGCCAGCAGTTCCAAGACAGGAAGCTCCTACGAGCAGTACTTC. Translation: CASSSKTGSSYEQYF.

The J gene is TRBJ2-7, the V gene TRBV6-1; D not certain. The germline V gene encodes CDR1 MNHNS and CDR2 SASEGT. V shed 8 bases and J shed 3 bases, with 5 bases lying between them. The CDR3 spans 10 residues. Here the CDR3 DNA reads TGTGCCAGCGCCGACTACGAGCAGTACTTC. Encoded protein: CASADYEQYF.

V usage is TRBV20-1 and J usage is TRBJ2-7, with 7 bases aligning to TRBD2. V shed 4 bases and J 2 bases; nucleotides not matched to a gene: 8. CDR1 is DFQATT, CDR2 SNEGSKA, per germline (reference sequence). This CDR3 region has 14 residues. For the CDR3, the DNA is TGCAGTGCTACCGAAGCGGGAAGGCCCTACGAGCAGTACTTC. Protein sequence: CSATEAGRPYEQYF.

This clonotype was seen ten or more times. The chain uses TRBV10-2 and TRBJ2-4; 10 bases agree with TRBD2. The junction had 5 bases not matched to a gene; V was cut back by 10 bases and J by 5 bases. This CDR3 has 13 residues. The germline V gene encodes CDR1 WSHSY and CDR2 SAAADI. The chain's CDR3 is CATLAGEQNIQYF. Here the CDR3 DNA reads TGCGCCACCCTAGCGGGGGAACAAAACATTCAGTACTTC.

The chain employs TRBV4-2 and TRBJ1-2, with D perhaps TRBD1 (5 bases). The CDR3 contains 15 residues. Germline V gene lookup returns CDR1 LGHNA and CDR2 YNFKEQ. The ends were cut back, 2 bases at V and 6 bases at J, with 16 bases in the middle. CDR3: CASSQRSGTIDGYTF. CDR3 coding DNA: TGTGCCAGCAGCCAACGGTCTGGGACGATTGATGGCTACACCTTC.

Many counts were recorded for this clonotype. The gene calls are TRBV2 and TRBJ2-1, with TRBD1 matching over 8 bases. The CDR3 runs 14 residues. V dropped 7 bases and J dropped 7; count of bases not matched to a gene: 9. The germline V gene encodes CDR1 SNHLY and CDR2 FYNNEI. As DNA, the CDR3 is TGTGCCAGCACCGGACAGGGTTTGGTGAATGAGCAGTTCTTC. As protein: CASTGQGLVNEQFF.

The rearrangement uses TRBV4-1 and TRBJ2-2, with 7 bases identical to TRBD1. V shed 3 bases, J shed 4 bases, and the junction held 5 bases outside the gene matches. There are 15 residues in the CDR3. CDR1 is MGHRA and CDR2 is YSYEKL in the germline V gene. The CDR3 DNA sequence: TGCGCCAGCAGCCAGGGATACAGGGGCACCGGGGAGCTGTTTTTT. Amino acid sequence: CASSQGYRGTGELFF.

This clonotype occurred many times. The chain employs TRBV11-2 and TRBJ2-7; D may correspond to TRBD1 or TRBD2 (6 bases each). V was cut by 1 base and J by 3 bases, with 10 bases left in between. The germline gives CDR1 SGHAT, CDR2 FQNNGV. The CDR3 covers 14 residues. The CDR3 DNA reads TGTGCCAGCAGCTTAGGAGGGGGGCGCTACGAGCAGTACTTC. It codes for CASSLGGGRYEQYF.

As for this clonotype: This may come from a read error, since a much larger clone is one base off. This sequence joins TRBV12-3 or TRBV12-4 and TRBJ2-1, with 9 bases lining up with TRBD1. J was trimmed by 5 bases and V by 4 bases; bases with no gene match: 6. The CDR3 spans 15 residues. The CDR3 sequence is CASSSDRGIHNEQFF. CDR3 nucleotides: TGTGCCAGCAGTTCCGACAGGGGGATACACAATGAGCAGTTCTTC.

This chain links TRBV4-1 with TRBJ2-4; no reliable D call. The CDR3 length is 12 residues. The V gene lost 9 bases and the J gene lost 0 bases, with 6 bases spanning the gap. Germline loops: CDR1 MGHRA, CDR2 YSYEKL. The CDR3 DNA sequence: TGCGCCAGTGCATTAGCCAAAAACATTCAGTACTTC. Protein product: CASALAKNIQYF.

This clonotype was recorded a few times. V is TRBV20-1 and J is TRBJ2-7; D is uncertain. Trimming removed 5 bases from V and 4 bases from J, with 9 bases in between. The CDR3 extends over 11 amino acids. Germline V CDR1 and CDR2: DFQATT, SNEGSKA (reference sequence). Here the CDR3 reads CSAGAKYEQYF. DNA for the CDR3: TGCAGTGCTGGAGCGAAGTACGAGCAGTACTTC.

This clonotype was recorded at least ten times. The CDR3 region is CASSPWPPGTEAFF. The CDR3 DNA is TGTGCCAGCAGCCCTTGGCCCCCTGGCACTGAAGCTTTCTTT. V usage is TRBV7-6 and J usage is TRBJ1-1, with D uncertain. Germline-derived CDR1 and CDR2 are SGHVS and FNYEAQ. Trimming cost V 5 bases and J 4 bases, with 14 bases left between them. CDR3 length: 14 residues.

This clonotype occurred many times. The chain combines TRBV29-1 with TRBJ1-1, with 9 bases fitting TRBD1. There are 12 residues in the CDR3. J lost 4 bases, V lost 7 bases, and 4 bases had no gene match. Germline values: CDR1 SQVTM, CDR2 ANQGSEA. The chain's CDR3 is CSARTGATEAFF. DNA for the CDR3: TGCAGCGCTAGGACAGGGGCCACTGAAGCTTTCTTT.

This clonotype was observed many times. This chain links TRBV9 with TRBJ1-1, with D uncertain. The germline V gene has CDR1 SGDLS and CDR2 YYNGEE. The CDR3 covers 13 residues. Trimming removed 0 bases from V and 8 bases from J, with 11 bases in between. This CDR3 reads CASSVDGRLEAFF. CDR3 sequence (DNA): TGTGCCAGCAGCGTAGATGGACGGCTAGAAGCTTTCTTT.